One and the same sample provided the 20 T cell receptor beta chains below, sequenced in a study of early T cells in non-severe SARS-CoV-2 infection. TCRdb called the 5' RACE reads again in MiXCR, with one record for every CDR3 protein. The sample lists 75,000 to 80,000 distinct CDR3 sequences; 9% to 10% were seen once. Sequenced material: whole blood. The receptors originated from an adult who was a healthcare worker with PCR-confirmed SARS-CoV-2 infection or an uninfected control (not recorded which).

The chain combines TRBV6-1 with TRBJ1-1; 7 bases fit TRBD1. This CDR3 contains 13 residues. V shed 9 bases, J shed 1 base, and the junction held 5 bases outside the gene matches. From germline, CDR1 is MNHNS and CDR2 SASEGT. The CDR3 nucleotides read TGTGCCAGTCGGCGACAGGGGAACACTGAAGCTTTCTTT. Protein sequence: CASRRQGNTEAFF.

This clonotype has at least ten counts. This rearrangement joins TRBV11-2 to TRBJ1-5; 11 bases fit TRBD1. With V trimmed by 5 bases and J by 6 bases, 3 bases remained unmatched. The CDR3 loop spans 14 amino acids. The germline V gene encodes CDR1 SGHAT and CDR2 FQNNGV. CDR3 sequence reads: CASSTGTGGQPQHF. The CDR3 DNA sequence: TGTGCCAGCAGCACGGGGACAGGGGGTCAGCCCCAGCATTTT.

This clonotype was observed at least ten times. This chain connects TRBV6-1 to TRBJ1-4, with TRBD1 matching over 7 bases. J lost 3 bases, V lost 4 bases, and 5 bases had no gene match. Germline V gives CDR1 MNHNS, CDR2 SASEGT. This CDR3 spans 15 amino acids. CDR3 loop: CASSAGGLPNEKLFF. DNA for the CDR3: TGTGCCAGCAGTGCAGGGGGGCTGCCTAATGAAAAACTGTTTTTT.

A remark on this clonotype: This clone may be a read error of a much larger clone one base away. The V gene is TRBV28, the J gene TRBJ2-5; the match to TRBD1 covers 9 bases. Germline loops: CDR1 MDHEN, CDR2 SYDVKM. V trimming: 6 bases; J trimming: 4 bases; junction bases outside the gene matches: 0. The CDR3 extends over 12 amino acids. The CDR3 spells CASRTGGETQYF. For the CDR3, the DNA is TGTGCCAGCAGGACAGGGGGAGAGACCCAGTACTTC.

This clonotype has at least ten counts. This chain uses TRBV6-1 with TRBJ2-5, with a weak D call TRBD2 (5 bases). The CDR3 is 13 residues long. Between the trimmed V and J ends, which lost 6 bases and 2 bases, there was a span of 10 bases. Germline V lookup: CDR1 MNHNS, CDR2 SASEGT. The CDR3 nucleotides are TGTGCCAGCAGCCGACTACGGCAAGAGACCCAGTACTTC. Encoded protein: CASSRLRQETQYF.

This clonotype has at least ten counts. The V and J genes are TRBV28 and TRBJ1-1, with a possible D match to TRBD1 (6 bases). The CDR3 spans 10 residues. Trimming took off 6 bases at V and 9 bases at J, with 8 bases between the two ends. The V gene's germline CDR1 is MDHEN and CDR2 SYDVKM. CDR3 sequence: CASRQGQAFF. CDR3 nucleotides: TGTGCCAGCAGACAGGGACAAGCTTTCTTT.

This clonotype was observed many times. The V gene is TRBV6-5, the J gene TRBJ2-7; D is ambiguous. This CDR3 comprises 12 residues. V was clipped by 6 bases and J by 3 bases, with 9 bases between them. Germline V gene data show CDR1 as MNHEY and CDR2 as SVGAGI. CDR3 residues: CASRGTVYEQYF. CDR3 DNA: TGTGCCAGCAGGGGAACCGTCTACGAGCAGTACTTC.

The chain combines TRBV3-1 with TRBJ2-1, with D perhaps assigned TRBD1 or TRBD2 (6 bases each). V lost 3 bases to trimming and J lost 3 bases, with 27 bases between them. From germline, CDR1 is LGHDT and CDR2 YNNKEL (reference sequence). CDR3 length: 20 amino acids. This chain's CDR3 is CASSHPRGPGTQTNYNEQFF. The CDR3 bases are TGTGCCAGCAGCCATCCCCGGGGGCCCGGGACTCAAACCAACTACAATGAGCAGTTCTTC.

This clonotype was found many times. The chain has TRBV10-3 and TRBJ1-2, with a tentative D call TRBD1 (6 bases). The CDR3 runs 14 residues. The ends were cut back, 8 bases at V and 4 bases at J, with 17 bases in the middle. CDR1 and CDR2 from the germline V gene are ENHRY and SYGVKD. The chain's CDR3 is CAIPEGQLAYGYTF. The CDR3 DNA reads as TGTGCCATCCCAGAGGGACAATTAGCCTATGGCTACACCTTC.

This clonotype turned up a few times. The CDR3: CASSLEALGPQHF. The CDR3 nucleotides read TGTGCCAGCAGCTTAGAGGCCCTAGGGCCCCAGCATTTT. V is TRBV11-2 and J is TRBJ1-5, with D hard to call. CDR3 size: 13 residues. Trimming pared 0 bases from V and 9 bases from J, leaving 9 bases between. Germline V lookup: CDR1 SGHAT, CDR2 FQNNGV.

The CDR3 loop reads CASSLWDRTTGLAGGGETQYF. The CDR3 DNA follows: TGTGCCAGCAGTTTATGGGACAGGACTACGGGACTAGCGGGAGGAGGGGAGACCCAGTACTTC. The chain uses TRBV28 and TRBJ2-5, with 15 positions matching TRBD2. J gave up 5 bases and V 0 bases, and 16 bases lay outside the gene matches. Per germline, CDR1 MDHEN and CDR2 SYDVKM. The CDR3 covers 21 residues. Filled out from reference TRBV28 and TRBJ2-5, the complete variable domain reads DVKVTQSSRYLVKRTGEKVFLECVQDMDHENMFWYRQDPGLGLRLIYFSYDVKMKEKGDIPEGYSVSREKKERFSLILESASTNQTSMYLCASSLWDRTTGLAGGGETQYFGPGTRLLVL.

At least ten counts were recorded for this clonotype. Germline and junction disagree at one end, which may indicate a read error. The chain carries TRBV20-1 and TRBJ1-3; the D is unclear. The CDR3 is made up of 13 amino acids. Per the germline V gene, CDR1 is DFQATT and CDR2 is SNEGSKA (reference sequence). The CDR3 DNA sequence: TGCAGTGCTAGGTCCCAAATTGGAGACACCATATATTTT. It yields the protein CSARSQIGDTIYF.

The chain has TRBV19 and TRBJ2-2, with D possibly TRBD1 on 5 matching bases. Germline CDR1 is LNHDA and CDR2 is SQIVND (reference sequence). The CDR3 covers 13 residues. V lost 3 bases and J lost 8, with 10 bases in between. CDR3 nucleotide sequence: TGTGCCAGTAGTATGGCAGGGCCGGGGGAGCTGTTTTTT. This codes for CASSMAGPGELFF.

This clonotype was counted many times. The chain couples TRBV4-1 to TRBJ2-1, with 8 bases aligning to TRBD1. The CDR3 has 19 amino acids. Looked up from germline, CDR1 is MGHRA and CDR2 is YSYEKL. J lost 5 bases, V lost 3 bases, and 18 bases had no gene match. In DNA form, the CDR3 reads TGCGCCAGCAGCCAGTTGGGTGCAGGGGGCGGAAAGCGGAACAATGAGCAGTTCTTC. Its translation is CASSQLGAGGGKRNNEQFF.

V is TRBV20-1 and J is TRBJ2-3; 11 nucleotides agree with TRBD2. V was clipped by 4 bases and J by 7 bases; unmatched bases: 4. Germline CDR1 is DFQATT and CDR2 is SNEGSKA (reference sequence). The CDR3 has 13 amino acids. DNA of the CDR3: TGCAGTGCTATAGCGGGAGGGCAAAATACGCAGTATTTT. This sequence encodes CSAIAGGQNTQYF.

The table lists this clonotype with many counts. V usage is TRBV27 and J usage is TRBJ2-1; TRBD2 aligns across 15 bases. CDR3 length: 16 amino acids. J gave up 14 bases and V 6 bases, and 14 bases lay outside the gene matches. Per the germline V gene, CDR1 is MNHEY and CDR2 is SMNVEV (reference sequence). The CDR3 sequence: CASRSGGLAGGHKKFF. DNA for the CDR3: TGTGCCAGCAGGTCGGGCGGACTAGCGGGAGGGCACAAGAAGTTCTTC.

The sample holds many counts of this clonotype. The chain links TRBV23-1 to TRBJ2-1, with 13 bases that match TRBD2. TRBV23-1 is assigned to the ORF class and has an uncertain function. V shed 0 bases, J shed 8 bases, and the junction held 10 bases outside the gene matches. The CDR3 runs 18 residues. DNA of the CDR3: TGCGCCAGCAGTCAATCGATTAGGACTAGCGGGAGTGGTGATGAGCAGTTCTTC. As protein: CASSQSIRTSGSGDEQFF.

This clonotype was observed many times. J is TRBJ2-1 and V is TRBV20-1; D is unclear. V lost 4 bases, J lost 5 bases, and 3 bases lay in between. Per the germline V gene, CDR1 is DFQATT and CDR2 is SNEGSKA (reference sequence). The CDR3 totals 10 residues. The CDR3 DNA reads TGCAGTGCTATGGACAATGAGCAGTTCTTC. Translation gives CSAMDNEQFF.

J is TRBJ2-7 and V is TRBV27, with D uncertain. This CDR3 is 11 amino acids long. CDR1 MNHEY and CDR2 SMNVEV come from the germline V gene (reference sequence). Trimming pared 3 bases from V and 5 bases from J, leaving 5 bases between. CDR3 amino acids: CASSFGDEQYF. Here the CDR3 DNA reads TGTGCCAGCAGTTTTGGGGACGAGCAGTACTTC.

This clonotype was found a few times. The chain employs TRBV11-2 and TRBJ2-2; D might be TRBD1 (5 bases). Deletions cut 3 bases from V and 3 bases from J, with 11 bases between. The CDR3 runs 15 residues. Germline assignment: CDR1 SGHAT and CDR2 FQNNGV. This CDR3 reads CASSFDRPYTGELFF. DNA of the CDR3: TGTGCCAGCAGCTTTGACAGACCGTACACCGGGGAGCTGTTTTTT.